This T cell receptor (beta chain) derives from a study of glioma-infiltrating T cells after dendritic cell vaccination. The germline V gene has CDR1 SEHNR and CDR2 FQNEAQ (reference sequence). The CDR3 has 16 residues. Trimming at V came to 3 bases and at J to 3 bases, leaving 9 bases not matched to a gene. The protocol was immunoSEQ multiplex PCR, while the TCRdb copy is restricted to in-frame clones and leaves out a portion. The repertoire holds roughly 70,000 clones, with almost 85% as singletons. The source of this sequence is a human donor with glioblastoma. This rearrangement joins TRBV7-9 to TRBJ1-1; 8 bases fit TRBD1. Sequencing used blood, obtained before dendritic cell vaccination. The CDR3 loop reads CASSLYGQGYDTEAFF. CDR3 nucleotide sequence: TGTGCCAGCAGCTTGTATGGACAGGGCTACGACACTGAAGCTTTCTTT. The complete variable domain, with remaining parts taken from reference TRBV7-9 and TRBJ1-1, reads DTGVSQNPRHKITKRGQNVTFRCDPISEHNRLYWYRQTLGQGPEFLTYFQNEAQLEKSRLLSDRFSAERPKGSFSTLEIQRTEQGDSAMYLCASSLYGQGYDTEAFFGQGTRLTVV.